This T cell receptor beta chain appears in the sequencing data of a study of technical replicates of blood from several donors. CDR1 is SGHVS and CDR2 is FNYEAQ in the germline V gene. This CDR3 comprises 15 residues. V lost 1 base and J lost 0, with 8 bases in between. Generated by immunoSEQ multiplex PCR, the TCRdb table keeps only in-frame clones and is missing some. The table lists tens of thousands of clones, 90% to 95% of them singletons. The sequence derives from a human donor in good health. Some clones in this sample may be carry-over from other donors' samples. V usage is TRBV7-6 and J usage is TRBJ2-3; D not certain. Specimen: PBMCs. CDR3 nucleotide sequence: TGTGCCAGCAGCTTAGATATATTAAGCACAGATACGCAGTATTTT. Translation: CASSLDILSTDTQYF. The full variable domain, with the rest looked up from reference TRBV7-6 and TRBJ2-3, is GAGVSQSPRYKVTKRGQDVALRCDPISGHVSLYWYRQALGQGPEFLTYFNYEAQQDKSGLPNDRFSAERPEGSISTLTIQRTEQRDSAMYRCASSLDILSTDTQYFGPGTRLTVL.